This T cell receptor beta chain was documented in a study of CD8 T cells in Susac syndrome. It was with random hexamers that about 0.45 to 1 ug RNA was reverse transcribed. Amplification of TCR beta CDR3 was carried out by immunoSEQ multiplex PCR, which covered 54 Vbeta and 13 Jbeta segments. TCRdb analysed the immunoSEQ multiplex PCR reads with MiXCR anew, one entry per CDR3 protein. Counted here are roughly 110,000 distinct CDR3 sequences, roughly 92% occurring once; the ten biggest clones make up around 0.12%. CDR3 length: 16 residues. The germline V and J ends were trimmed by 6 bases and 1 base, with 18 bases remaining between them. Germline V CDR1 and CDR2: SNHLY, FYNNEI.

The specimen sequenced was CD8+ T cells from PBMCs. The TCR was taken from a human donor in good health. The chain links TRBV2 to TRBJ1-2; no reliable D call. The CDR3 reads CASRTVERAINYGYTF. CDR3 DNA: TGTGCCAGCAGGACGGTTGAGAGAGCAATTAACTATGGCTACACCTTC.